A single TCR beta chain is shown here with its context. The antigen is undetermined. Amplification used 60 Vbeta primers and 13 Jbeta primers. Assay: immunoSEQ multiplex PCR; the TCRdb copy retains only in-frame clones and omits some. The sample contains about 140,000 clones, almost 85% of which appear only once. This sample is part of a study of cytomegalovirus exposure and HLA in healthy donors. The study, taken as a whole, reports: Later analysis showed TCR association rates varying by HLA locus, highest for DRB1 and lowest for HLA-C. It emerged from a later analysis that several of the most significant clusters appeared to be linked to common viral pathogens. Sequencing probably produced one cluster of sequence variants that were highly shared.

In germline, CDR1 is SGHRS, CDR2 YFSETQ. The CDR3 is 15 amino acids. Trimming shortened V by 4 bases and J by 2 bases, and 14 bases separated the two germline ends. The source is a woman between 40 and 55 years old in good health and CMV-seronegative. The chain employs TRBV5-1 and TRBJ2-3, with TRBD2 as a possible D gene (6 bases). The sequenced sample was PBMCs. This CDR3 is CASSHNSGDTDTQYF. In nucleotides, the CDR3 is TGCGCCAGCAGCCATAATAGCGGAGACACAGATACGCAGTATTTT.